This T cell receptor (beta chain) was identified during a study of OX40 agonist ivuxolimab in advanced cancers. Turning to the study itself: Enrolled patients in dose escalation had cancers that were hepatocellular carcinoma, melanoma, renal cell or head and neck cancer. Subjects had a mean age of roughly 57 years, with a range of roughly 23 to 80; less than 90% were male.

Sequencing used immunoSEQ multiplex PCR; TCRdb keeps in-frame clones, though not all of them. This sample has around 30,000 clones, with about nine tenths found just once. Deletions cut 3 bases from V and 2 bases from J, with 1 base between. This CDR3 contains 11 residues. Germline V CDR1 and CDR2: LNHDA, SQIVND (reference sequence). The material sequenced was CD4+ or CD8+ T cells sorted from blood, taken in a trial of the OX40 agonist ivuxolimab. The TCR was taken from an adult with an advanced solid tumor such as melanoma, head and neck, liver or kidney cancer. The chain combines TRBV19 with TRBJ1-2; D remains ambiguous. CDR3 sequence reads: CASSINYGYTF. The CDR3 region has the DNA TGTGCCAGTAGTATCAACTATGGCTACACCTTC.